This T cell receptor beta chain was sequenced in a study of PD-L1 blockade in urothelial cancer (dated by TCRdb to about 2017). Broadly, across the study: Therapy was started in the mid-2010s for all patients, and atezolizumab 1,200 mg was administered intravenously every 3 weeks. About nine tenths of the roughly 29 patients were identified as males with urothelial cancer of bladder origin, and a prior smoking history was reported by 18 of 29 patients. An ECOG performance status of 0 or 1 was recorded for the patients, and 0 to 3 prior chemotherapy regimens had been received by the patients. Blood samples were analyzed 3 weeks after the start of treatment (second dose) and 6 weeks after the start of treatment. A median of about 150,000 T cells and approximately 83,000 unique TCRs was obtained from blood samples, and a median clonality of roughly 0.082 was observed. The study was an exploratory multi-omic analysis of somatic, immune and clinical correlates of response to PD-L1 blockade with atezolizumab in urothelial cancer. TCR sequencing covered pretreatment tumor samples and matched, serially collected peripheral blood taken before and after atezolizumab treatment. Durable clinical benefit was defined as progression-free survival longer than 6 months, and TCR features were also tested against progression-free and overall survival. In the same patients, whole exome sequencing and RNA sequencing of pretreatment tumors were performed in addition to TCR sequencing. Under 10 patients achieved durable clinical benefit and around 19 did not. Under 30 patients had pretreatment blood TCR-seq, about 25 had at least one posttreatment blood collection, and about 25 had tumor TCR-seq.

The time point label on this specimen signifies: peripheral blood 6 weeks after treatment start. A cohort of around 28 patients with locally advanced or metastatic urothelial carcinoma, treated at Memorial Sloan Kettering on a trial protocol, was included. Peripheral blood mononuclear cells were collected from each patient pretreatment and during treatment, giving between 1 and 8 total time points per patient. The Qiagen DNeasy Blood extraction kit was used to purify genomic DNA from total PBMCs and tumor samples. PBMCs were collected pretreatment and during treatment and were isolated and stored as previously described. About this clone: Its specific antigen is unknown. No qualities accompany the bases; no much larger clone lies one base away.

Taken from cysteine to phenylalanine, the CDR3 has 16 residues. This entry keeps only the CDR3 DNA: 48 bases, framed from base 1. Trimming removed 4 bases from V and 2 bases from J; the gene matches leave 4 bases unexplained. The germline V gene gives CDR1 as SGHRS and CDR2 as YFSETQ. To estimate absolute template abundance from read counts, synthetic TCR analog templates were spiked into each PCR. Using the immunoSEQ assay, TCRbeta CDR3 regions were amplified from genomic DNA with bias-controlled V and J gene primers. Sequencing of rearranged TCRbeta segments was done at approximately 20X coverage. Per the original workflow: Sequencing errors were corrected by clustering, and CDR3s were annotated against IMGT so that V, D and J genes could be assigned. Downstream analyses used only productive TCRbeta rearrangements and left out out-of-frame or stop-codon sequences. To compute clonality, Shannon entropy was normalized by the log of the number of unique productive sequences and then subtracted from one. Clones differing between time points or between blood and tumor were identified using Fisher's exact test with Benjamini-Hochberg correction, with an adjusted p below 0.01 applied as the threshold. TCRdb re-hosts the immuneACCESS table, in-frame sequences only. Its copies lack some clones; in the studies checked, an unresolved V gene accounts for under half of them, and the cause for the rest is not known. V, J and clone size were drawn from that table, and D and trimming were deduced from the DNA. This sample gives 35,000 to 45,000 clones in total; approximately 83% of them show up just once. The ten largest clones add up to over 13% of the sample.

Paper-wide results and their limitations: Improved progression-free and overall survival was found to be associated with pretreatment peripheral blood TCR clonality below the median. Patients with durable benefit showed greater expansion of tumor-associated TCR clones in peripheral blood 3 weeks after starting treatment (n ≈ 23, p = 0.022). Because the sample size was small (n ≈ 29) and many exploratory analyses were performed, the results are intended to be hypothesis-generating.

The starting material was PBMCs, obtained around atezolizumab (anti-PD-L1) treatment. The V and J genes are TRBV5-1 and TRBJ2-5; the junction holds 14 bases that match TRBD2. This receptor was identified in a man aged 60-69 years with urothelial cancer. Here the CDR3 is given as CASSPRLAGGQETQYF. Here is the DNA: TGCGCCAGCAGCCCGCGACTAGCGGGGGGGCAAGAGACCCAGTACTTC.